The 26 T cell receptor beta chains below come from one sample, sequenced in a study of identical twins' blood T cells. TCRdb passed the 5' RACE reads through MiXCR, listing each CDR3 protein once. Seen here are about 370,000 distinct CDR3 sequences, under 30% observed once, and the top ten hold 6% to 7%. Material: PBMCs. These receptors all stem from a woman aged 18 to 55 in good health.

The table lists this clonotype with a few counts. The chain is built from TRBV6-5 and TRBJ2-2; 7 bases match TRBD2. The CDR3 consists of 16 residues. V dropped 1 base and J dropped 2; count of bases not matched to a gene: 4. The germline V gene encodes CDR1 MNHEY and CDR2 SVGAGI. CDR3 sequence (DNA): TGTGCCAGCAGTTACTGGGAGGGACTTAACACCGGGGAGCTGTTTTTT. Protein: CASSYWEGLNTGELFF.

As for this clonotype: This may be a read error: a much more frequent sequence differs by one nucleotide. The chain employs TRBV20-1 and TRBJ2-3, with D possibly matching TRBD2 (6 bases). CDR1 DFQATT and CDR2 SNEGSKA come from the germline V gene (reference sequence). The CDR3 extends over 17 amino acids. The CDR3 nucleotides read TGCAGTGCTAGAGCCAACACTGGGGGAGGTCGCACAGATGCGCAGTATTTT. Its translation: CSARANTGGGRTDAQYF.

The V gene is TRBV7-9, the J gene TRBJ1-1; D gene ambiguous. The germline V gene encodes CDR1 SEHNR and CDR2 FQNEAQ (reference sequence). Between the trimmed V and J ends, which lost 5 bases and 4 bases, there was a span of 11 bases. This CDR3 has 13 residues. In DNA form, the CDR3 reads TGTGCCAGCAGCCCGTTGGGGTCCACTGAAGCTTTCTTT. Amino acids: CASSPLGSTEAFF.

The chain combines TRBV5-1 with TRBJ1-2; possible D gene TRBD1, 6 bases. In germline, CDR1 is SGHRS, CDR2 YFSETQ. V lost 4 bases to trimming and J lost 1 base, with 17 bases between them. The CDR3 length is 16 residues. CDR3 region: CASSPTGGKGNYGYTF. CDR3 sequence (DNA): TGCGCCAGCAGCCCAACGGGGGGCAAGGGTAACTATGGCTACACCTTC.

The V gene is TRBV9, the J gene TRBJ2-1; 8 nucleotides agree with TRBD2. From germline, CDR1 is SGDLS and CDR2 YYNGEE. Unmatched junction bases numbered 3, after V lost 0 bases and J lost 4 bases. The CDR3 has 15 residues. As DNA, the CDR3 is TGTGCCAGCAGCGTAGCAGCGGGGGCATACAATGAGCAGTTCTTC. Protein product: CASSVAAGAYNEQFF.

This clonotype was seen a handful of times. This chain links TRBV19 with TRBJ1-2, with a weak D call TRBD1 (5 bases). With 9 bases removed from V and 8 bases from J, the gap between germline ends came to 19 bases. Germline V lookup: CDR1 LNHDA, CDR2 SQIVND (reference sequence). The length of the CDR3 is 13 residues. The CDR3 nucleotides are TGTGCCAGCTCCGGGACGGCCCTGACCGGCTACACCTTC. It encodes CASSGTALTGYTF.

V and J are TRBV20-1 and TRBJ1-4; 8 bases are shared with TRBD1. The CDR3 length is 14 residues. With V trimmed by 1 base and J by 7 bases, 5 bases remained unmatched. Per the germline V gene, CDR1 is DFQATT and CDR2 is SNEGSKA (reference sequence). The CDR3 here is CSARGTGGIEKLFF. DNA for the CDR3: TGCAGTGCTAGAGGAACAGGGGGAATTGAAAAACTGTTTTTT.

This clonotype has a handful of counts. The chain has TRBV29-1 and TRBJ2-3; no clear D. CDR1 is SQVTM, CDR2 ANQGSEA, per germline. CDR3 size: 11 residues. Trimming shortened V by 5 bases and J by 9 bases, and 12 bases separated the two germline ends. The CDR3: CSVIDVSTQYF. DNA of the CDR3: TGCAGCGTTATCGACGTCTCCACGCAGTATTTT.

The CDR3 is CASSEGVNTEAFF. The CDR3 DNA follows: TGTGCCAGCAGTGAAGGAGTGAACACTGAAGCTTTCTTT. J is TRBJ1-1 and V is TRBV2; D not resolved. V lost 1 base to trimming and J lost 0 bases, with 3 bases between them. CDR1 is SNHLY, CDR2 FYNNEI, per germline. CDR3 length: 13 amino acids.

The rearrangement links TRBV28 to TRBJ2-1; D is perhaps TRBD2 (5 bases). Germline loops: CDR1 MDHEN, CDR2 SYDVKM. The CDR3 runs 14 residues. V was clipped by 5 bases and J by 5 bases, with 13 bases between them. CDR3 residues: CASSIPAVHNEQFF. The CDR3 DNA follows: TGTGCCAGCAGTATACCAGCGGTACACAATGAGCAGTTCTTC.

About this clonotype: At one of its ends the junction is not consistent with the germline gene, which may arise from a read error. The genes are TRBV29-1 and TRBJ1-5, with D possibly TRBD1 on 6 matching bases. The CDR3 has 16 amino acids. CDR1 and CDR2 (germline): SQVTM, ANQGSEA. This chain's CDR3 is CSVEDSDVGGGQPQLF. The CDR3 DNA reads TGCAGCGTTGAAGATAGCGATGTGGGAGGGGGTCAGCCCCAGCTTTTT.

This clonotype was counted ten times or more. J is TRBJ2-2 and V is TRBV28; D ambiguous. CDR1 and CDR2 from the germline V gene are MDHEN and SYDVKM. Deletions cut 4 bases from V and 4 bases from J, with 10 bases between. The CDR3 contains 14 residues. The chain's CDR3 is CASSSPGSTGELFF. In DNA form, the CDR3 reads TGTGCCAGCAGTTCCCCTGGTTCCACCGGGGAGCTGTTTTTT.

This clonotype was detected a few times. The chain employs TRBV7-2 and TRBJ1-1, with TRBD1 as a possible D gene (5 bases). The CDR3 runs 14 residues. The V end lost 1 base, the J end lost 3 bases, and 9 bases lay between the germline ends. Germline assignment: CDR1 SGHTA and CDR2 FQGNSA. This chain's CDR3 is CASSLVGGDTEAFF. In DNA, the CDR3 is TGTGCCAGCAGCTTAGTGGGAGGGGACACTGAAGCTTTCTTT.

This chain links TRBV6-2 or TRBV6-3 with TRBJ2-1; 9 bases agree with TRBD2. The CDR3 runs 17 residues. The germline V gene has CDR1 MNHEY and CDR2 SVGEGT. The V and J ends lost 2 bases and 7 bases, in that order; junction bases with no gene match: 12. The CDR3 DNA follows: TGTGCCAGCAGTTACAAGGCGGGAGGGCCTCGGCGAAATGAGCAGTTCTTC. Translated: CASSYKAGGPRRNEQFF.

The CDR3 DNA follows: TGCAGCGACCTCAGCGGTCGGGACTATGGCTACACCTTC. Translating it yields CSDLSGRDYGYTF. The chain links TRBV29-1 to TRBJ1-2; D unclear. With 7 bases removed from V and 3 bases from J, the gap between germline ends came to 15 bases. Germline lookup yields CDR1 SQVTM and CDR2 ANQGSEA. CDR3 size: 13 residues. The variable domain in full, with the rest retrieved from reference TRBV29-1 and TRBJ1-2, is SAVISQKPSRDICQRGTSLTIQCQVDSQVTMMFWYRQQPGQSLTLIATANQGSEATYESGFVIDKFPISRPNLTFSTLTVSNMSPEDSSIYLCSDLSGRDYGYTFGSGTRLTVV.

The chain uses TRBV7-9 and TRBJ1-1; the D gene is possibly TRBD1 (6 bases). Trimming cost V 3 bases and J 6 bases, with 26 bases left between them. Germline CDR1 reads SEHNR; CDR2 reads FQNEAQ (reference sequence). The CDR3 sequence is 18 residues long. The CDR3 bases are TGTGCCAGCAGCTTTTTTTCGTTTCGGGACACCGAGGACGCTGAAGCTTTCTTT. This gives the protein CASSFFSFRDTEDAEAFF.

This clonotype was seen a few times. V gene TRBV2 combines with J gene TRBJ1-3; D uncertain. Looked up from germline, CDR1 is SNHLY and CDR2 is FYNNEI. This CDR3 has 16 residues. The ends were cut back, 3 bases at V and 4 bases at J, with 16 bases in the middle. CDR3 loop: CASSDEARLSGNTIYF. In DNA form, the CDR3 reads TGTGCCAGCAGTGATGAGGCCCGGTTATCGGGAAACACCATATATTTT.

This clonotype was recorded a few times. V and J are TRBV14 and TRBJ2-4, with D unresolved. Germline V gene lookup returns CDR1 SGHDN and CDR2 FVKESK. The V and J ends lost 6 bases and 8 bases respectively, with 14 bases between them. The length of the CDR3 is 13 residues. The CDR3, as DNA: TGTGCCAGCAGTCGGATCCGGAGCGACATTCAGTACTTC. It yields the protein CASSRIRSDIQYF.

This clonotype was observed a few times. This chain connects TRBV20-1 to TRBJ1-1; the D is unclear. The CDR3 has 9 residues. Germline V gene lookup returns CDR1 DFQATT and CDR2 SNEGSKA (reference sequence). The CDR3 sequence: CTNWPGAFF. In nucleotides, the CDR3 is TGCACCAACTGGCCGGGGGCTTTCTTT.

This clonotype was detected ten times or more. The chain joins TRBV6-5 to TRBJ1-1; unclear D gene. With 0 bases removed from V and 1 base from J, the gap between germline ends came to 9 bases. The germline V gene has CDR1 MNHEY and CDR2 SVGAGI. The CDR3 length is 15 residues. The CDR3 loop is CASSYSGIRNTEAFF. The CDR3 DNA reads TGTGCCAGCAGTTACTCCGGGATCAGGAACACTGAAGCTTTCTTT.

Written as DNA, the CDR3 is TGTGCCAGCAGCTTAGCCCCCTTGACAGGGTCGAGAGCTAATCAGCCCCAGCATTTT. Encoded protein: CASSLAPLTGSRANQPQHF. The rearrangement joins TRBV7-9 to TRBJ1-5, with 7 bases matching TRBD1. The CDR3 totals 19 residues. Per the germline V gene, CDR1 is SEHNR and CDR2 is FQNEAQ (reference sequence). V lost 0 bases, J lost 4 bases, and 15 bases stayed unmatched.

This clonotype was found a few times. The J gene is TRBJ1-1, the V gene TRBV7-9, with 9 bases matching TRBD1. The V gene end was trimmed by 4 bases and the J gene end by 4 bases; junction bases not matched to a gene: 4. The CDR3 is 14 residues long. Germline CDR1 reads SEHNR; CDR2 reads FQNEAQ (reference sequence). The CDR3 DNA sequence: TGTGCCAGCAGCTCTCAGACAGGGGGCACTGAAGCTTTCTTT. As protein: CASSSQTGGTEAFF.

The chain uses TRBV9 and TRBJ2-2, with 8 bases identical to TRBD2. The length of the CDR3 is 15 residues. Unmatched junction bases numbered 1, after V lost 0 bases and J lost 3 bases. The germline CDR1 and CDR2 sequences are SGDLS and YYNGEE. Written as DNA, the CDR3 is TGTGCCAGCAGCGTAGTTAGCGGGGACACCGGGGAGCTGTTTTTT. Protein sequence: CASSVVSGDTGELFF.

This clonotype has only a few counts. The chain couples TRBV20-1 to TRBJ2-3; D uncertain. Germline V gene sequence: CDR1 DFQATT, CDR2 SNEGSKA (reference sequence). The CDR3 has 14 amino acids. The V and J ends lost 2 bases and 3 bases respectively, with 12 bases between them. This chain's CDR3 is CSARPLGHTDTQYF. The CDR3 bases are TGCAGTGCTAGACCCCTCGGCCATACAGATACGCAGTATTTT.

This clonotype was observed a few times. In nucleotides, the CDR3 is TGTGCCAGTAGTATTAGATTCATAGCAGCTGGTGAGACCCAGTACTTC. As protein: CASSIRFIAAGETQYF. The rearrangement links TRBV19 to TRBJ2-5; no reliable D call. V lost 3 bases and J lost 5, with 19 bases in between. The CDR3 has 16 residues. Germline assignment: CDR1 LNHDA and CDR2 SQIVND (reference sequence).

A word on this clonotype: A read error may explain this, as a much larger clone is one base away. The V and J genes are TRBV2 and TRBJ2-2, with D tentatively TRBD2 (5 bases). The germline CDR1 and CDR2 sequences are SNHLY and FYNNEI. There are 15 residues in the CDR3. Trimming shortened V by 5 bases and J by 2 bases, and 12 bases separated the two germline ends. The CDR3: CASSYSRTNTGELFF. The CDR3 region has the DNA TGTGCCAGCAGTTACTCGCGGACTAACACCGGGGAGCTGTTTTTT.